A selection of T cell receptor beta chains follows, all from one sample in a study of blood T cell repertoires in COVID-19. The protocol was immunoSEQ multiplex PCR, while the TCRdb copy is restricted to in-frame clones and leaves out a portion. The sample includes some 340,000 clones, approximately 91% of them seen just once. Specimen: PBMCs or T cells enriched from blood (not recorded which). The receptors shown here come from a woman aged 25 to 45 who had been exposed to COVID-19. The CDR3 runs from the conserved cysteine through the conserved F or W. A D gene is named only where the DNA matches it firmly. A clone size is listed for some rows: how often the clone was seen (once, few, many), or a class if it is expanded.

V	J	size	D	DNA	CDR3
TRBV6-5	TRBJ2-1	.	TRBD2	TGTGCCAGCAGCAGCGGGGGGGCCCTAGATGAGCAGTTCTTC	CASSSGGALDEQFF
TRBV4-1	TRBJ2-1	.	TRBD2	TGCGCCAGCAGCCATTCAATAACTAGCGGGGTTGTTAATGAGCAGTTCTTC	CASSHSITSGVVNEQFF
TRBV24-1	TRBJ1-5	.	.	TGTGCCACCACTGGACAGACCAATCAGCCCCAGCATTTT	CATTGQTNQPQHF
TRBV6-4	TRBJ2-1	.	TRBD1	TGTGCCAGCAGTCGACAGGGGTCACTTAACAATGAGCAGTTCTTC	CASSRQGSLNNEQFF
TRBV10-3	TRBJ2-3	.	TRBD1	TGTGCCATCAGTGAGTGGGGACAGGGGGCTAGCACAGATACGCAGTATTTT	CAISEWGQGASTDTQYF
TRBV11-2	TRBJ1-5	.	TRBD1	TGTGCCAGCAGCTTTGGGGACAGAAGAGGCGGACAGCCCCAGCATTTT	CASSFGDRRGGQPQHF
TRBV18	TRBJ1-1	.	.	TGTGCCAGCTCCCCAAAGGTCGAGGGCCCCCCAGCTTTCTTT	CASSPKVEGPPAFF
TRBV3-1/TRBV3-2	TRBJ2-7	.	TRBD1	TGTGCCAGCAGCGCCCGGGACAGAGGGGTTCCCTACGAGCAGTACTTC	CASSARDRGVPYEQYF
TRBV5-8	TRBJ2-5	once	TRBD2	TGTGCCAGCTCCCGTTGGGGGGGGTCCGAGACCCAGTACTTC	CASSRWGGSETQYF
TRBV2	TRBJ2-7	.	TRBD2	TGTGCCAGCAGTCTAGCGGGGGGGATCCACGAGCAGTACTTC	CASSLAGGIHEQYF
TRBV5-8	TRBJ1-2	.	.	TGTGCCAGCAGCTTGGCTCTCCCCCCAGGCGGCTACACCTTC	CASSLALPPGGYTF
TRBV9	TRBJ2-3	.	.	TGTGCCAGCAGCGCATGGGGGGCAGATACGCAGTATTTT	CASSAWGADTQYF
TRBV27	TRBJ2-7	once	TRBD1	TGTGCCAGCAGCCGGACAGGGTCCCTTCGCTGGGGAAACTACGAGCAGTACTTC	CASSRTGSLRWGNYEQYF
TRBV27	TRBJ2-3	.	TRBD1	TGTGCCAGCAGTCCCACTAGACAGGGGGCATACACAGATACGCAGTATTTT	CASSPTRQGAYTDTQYF
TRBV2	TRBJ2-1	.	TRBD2	TGTGCCAGCGCGGGACTAGCGGTAATCAATGAGCAGTTCTTC	CASAGLAVINEQFF
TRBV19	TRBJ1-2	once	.	TGTGCCAGTAGTACCCCCGAAGTAGCTAACTATGGCTACACCTTC	CASSTPEVANYGYTF
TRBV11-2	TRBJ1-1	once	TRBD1	TGTGCCAGCAGCTTAGGGCGGACAGGACCTGAAGCTTTCTTT	CASSLGRTGPEAFF
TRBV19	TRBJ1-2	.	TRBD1	TGTGCCAGTAGGGCCATACAGGGGGGAGATGAAGCTAACTATGGCTACACCTTC	CASRAIQGGDEANYGYTF
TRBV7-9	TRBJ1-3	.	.	TGTGCCAGCAGCTCAAACACCGACAGAGCCGGAAACACCATATATTTT	CASSSNTDRAGNTIYF
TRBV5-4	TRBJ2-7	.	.	TGTGCCAGCAGCTTTGACGGGAGCTCCTACGAGCAGTACTTC	CASSFDGSSYEQYF
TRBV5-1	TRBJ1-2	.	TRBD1	TGCGCCAGCAGCTCGGGACAGTTGGAGGGCTACACCTTC	CASSSGQLEGYTF
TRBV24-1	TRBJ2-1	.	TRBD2	TGTGCCGTAGGGGGACTAGGCAATGAGCAGTTCTTC	CAVGGLGNEQFF
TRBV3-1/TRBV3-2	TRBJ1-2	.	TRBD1	TGTGCCAGCACTACGGCGGCAGGGGGCAATGGCTACACCTTC	CASTTAAGGNGYTF
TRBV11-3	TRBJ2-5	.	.	TGTGCCAGCAGCTTAGATAGGGGGGAGACCCAGTACTTC	CASSLDRGETQYF
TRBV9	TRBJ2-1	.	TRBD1	TGTGCCAGCAGCGTAGAGGGGACAGACTACAATGAGCAGTTCTTC	CASSVEGTDYNEQFF
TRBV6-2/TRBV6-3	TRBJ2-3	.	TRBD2	TGTGCCAGCAGTTCCAGCGGGGGTTTCAATACGCAGTATTTT	CASSSSGGFNTQYF
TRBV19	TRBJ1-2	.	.	TGTGCCAGTGGGACTGTGACGAACATATATGGCTACACCTTC	CASGTVTNIYGYTF
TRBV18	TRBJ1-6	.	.	TGTGCCAGCTCCGGGGGATTGAGTAATTCACCCCTCCACTTT	CASSGGLSNSPLHF
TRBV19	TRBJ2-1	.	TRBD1	TGTGCCAGTAGTTACAGGGGCTCCTACAATGAGCAGTTCTTC	CASSYRGSYNEQFF
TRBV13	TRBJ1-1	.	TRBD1	TGTGCCAGCAGCTACAACAGGGGGGACGCTGAAGCTTTCTTT	CASSYNRGDAEAFF
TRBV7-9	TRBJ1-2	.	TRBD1	TGTGCCAGCAGCGGACAGGGCACGGGCGTAAGCTACACCTTC	CASSGQGTGVSYTF
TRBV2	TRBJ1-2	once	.	TGTGCCAGCCTCGAGGGGGTCTATGGCTACACCTTC	CASLEGVYGYTF
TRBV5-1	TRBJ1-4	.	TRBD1	TGCGCCAGCAGCTTGAGTGGGACAGCTAATGAAAAACTGTTTTTT	CASSLSGTANEKLFF
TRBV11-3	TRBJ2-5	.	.	TGTGCCAGCAGCTTAGGGACTGCCCTCGAAGAGACCCAGTACTTC	CASSLGTALEETQYF
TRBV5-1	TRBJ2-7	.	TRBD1	TGCGCCAGCAGCCGTATCTCCGGGACAGGGGGCGAAGAGCAGTACTTC	CASSRISGTGGEEQYF
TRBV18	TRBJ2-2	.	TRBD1	TGTGCCAGCTCACCGCAAGGGACAGCTAACACCGGGGAGCTGTTTTTT	CASSPQGTANTGELFF
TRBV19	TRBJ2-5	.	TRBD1	TGTGCCACTCGAACAGGGGCTAGTAGGGAGACCCAGTACTTC	CATRTGASRETQYF
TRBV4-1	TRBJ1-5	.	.	TGCGCCAGCAGCCCCCGACAGAATAGCAATCAGCCCCAGCATTTT	CASSPRQNSNQPQHF
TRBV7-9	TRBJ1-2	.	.	TGTGCCAGCACGGCAGATGGCTACACCTTC	CASTADGYTF
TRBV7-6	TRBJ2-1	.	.	TGTGCCAGCAGCTTAGACGGCGGGGTAACCTACAATGAGCAGTTCTTC	CASSLDGGVTYNEQFF
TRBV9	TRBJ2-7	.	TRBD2	TGTGCCAGCAGCCCCCCCTCGACTAGCGGGGGGGGACGAAGGTACGAGCAGTACTTC	CASSPPSTSGGGRRYEQYF
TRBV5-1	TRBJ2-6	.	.	TGCGCCAGCAGCCTTGGTCGGGGGGCCTCCTGGGCCAACGTCCTGACTTTC	CASSLGRGASWANVLTF
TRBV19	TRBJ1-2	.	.	TGTGCCAGTAGTCCAGGGGAAGGAGGCTACACCTTC	CASSPGEGGYTF
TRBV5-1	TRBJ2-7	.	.	TGCGCCAGCAGCTTCCGGACAGACGGCGAGCAGTACTTC	CASSFRTDGEQYF
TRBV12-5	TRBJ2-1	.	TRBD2	TGTGCTAGTGGTTTAGGCCCACGGGGGGTTGAGCAGTTCTTC	CASGLGPRGVEQFF
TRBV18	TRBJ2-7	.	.	TGTGCCAGCTCGCAGGGGTACTACGAGCAGTACTTC	CASSQGYYEQYF
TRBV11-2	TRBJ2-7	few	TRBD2	TGTGCCAGCAGCCTGACTAGCGGGGGGGCGAGTGAGCAGTACTTC	CASSLTSGGASEQYF
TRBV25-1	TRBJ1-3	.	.	TGTGCCAGCACCCGAGGGGGGGGAGGAAACACCATATATTTT	CASTRGGGGNTIYF
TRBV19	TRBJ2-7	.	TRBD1	TGTGCCAGACGGCCGGGACAGGGGTCGGGTGATTACGAGCAGTACTTC	CARRPGQGSGDYEQYF